The sequence of this T cell receptor (beta chain) was determined in a study of blood T cells in healthy people across ages. Study-wide results and limits: Higher diversity, along with more naive CD4+ cells, distinguished long-lived donors from aged donors.

About this clonotype: The antigen is unknown.

There are 14 residues in the CDR3. The germline gives CDR1 DFQATT, CDR2 SNEGSKA (reference sequence). V was clipped by 3 bases and J by 6 bases, with 15 bases between them. Then a second PCR, running roughly 7 to 11 cycles, was carried out with a sample-barcoded 5' primer and a J-beta primer mix. Using its own MiXCR run on the 5' RACE reads, TCRdb lists one record per CDR3 protein. The sample has roughly 2 million distinct CDR3 sequences; around 50% are singletons. The sample consisted of blood. The chain combines TRBV20-1 with TRBJ2-1, with D perhaps given as TRBD1 or TRBD2 (5 bases each). The receptor was isolated from a woman between 40 and 50 years old in good health. CDR3 in DNA: TGCAGTGCTAGCCCCACCGGGACCGTCAATGAGCAGTTCTTC. Translated, it gives CSASPTGTVNEQFF.